Reported below is one T cell receptor (beta chain). The V gene's germline CDR1 is SGHRS and CDR2 YFSETQ. After removal of 3 bases from V and 3 bases from J, the junction contained 1 base not matched to a gene. The CDR3 contains 13 residues. The sample comes from a study of blood T cell repertoires in COVID-19. Study-level background: Researchers got acute and convalescent COVID-19 samples from the United States, Italy and Spain. PBMCs, B-cell-depleted T cells, or T cells were the source of the cDNA or gDNA that made up the material.

TCRdb's copy holds only in-frame clones and misses some; the assay was immunoSEQ multiplex PCR. The data show 50,000 to 80,000 clones, around 76% seen once. This sequence joins TRBV5-1 and TRBJ2-5; TRBD1 matches 8 bases. The sequence was collected from a human donor in a cohort sampled during active COVID-19. Input material: peripheral blood. CDR3 in amino acids: CASSSQGEETQYF. CDR3 coding DNA: TGCGCCAGCAGCTCACAGGGGGAAGAGACCCAGTACTTC.